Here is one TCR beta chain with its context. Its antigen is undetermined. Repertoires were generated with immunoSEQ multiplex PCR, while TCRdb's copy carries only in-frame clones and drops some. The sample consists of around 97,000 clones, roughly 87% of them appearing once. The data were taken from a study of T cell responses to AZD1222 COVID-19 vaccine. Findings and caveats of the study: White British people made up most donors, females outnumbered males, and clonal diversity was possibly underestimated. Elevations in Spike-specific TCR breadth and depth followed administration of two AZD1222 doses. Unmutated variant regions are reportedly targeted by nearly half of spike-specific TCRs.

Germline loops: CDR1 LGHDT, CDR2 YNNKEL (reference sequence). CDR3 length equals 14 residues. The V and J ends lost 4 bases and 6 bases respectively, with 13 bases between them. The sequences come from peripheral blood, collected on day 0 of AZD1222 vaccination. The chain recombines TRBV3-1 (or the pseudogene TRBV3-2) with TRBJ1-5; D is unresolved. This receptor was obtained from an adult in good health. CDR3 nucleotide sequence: TGTGCCAGCAGCCTTGGAGGGAAGGGTCAGCCCCAGCATTTT. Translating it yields CASSLGGKGQPQHF.